The clone carrying this T cell receptor beta chain was seen ten or more times. Its specificity is not known. The data stem from a study of CD8 T cells in ankylosing spondylitis. Study results and caveats: Clones linked to disease, bearing a CD8+ phenotype, were relatively rare in peripheral blood. According to the report, clones linked to the disease were significantly enriched in matched synovial fluid samples taken from ankylosing spondylitis patients.

MiXCR, run by TCRdb on the 5' RACE reads, gives a single entry per CDR3 protein. The profile shows around 250,000 distinct CDR3 sequences, 18% of them singletons. This receptor was identified in a male donor with ankylosing spondylitis or in good health (not recorded which). The specimen was blood, either unsorted or a sorted T cell fraction (not recorded which).

The CDR3 nucleotides are TGCAGCGTACTAGCGGGAGTCTCCTACGAGCAGTACTTC. This sequence encodes CSVLAGVSYEQYF. The genes are TRBV29-1 and TRBJ2-7; 11 bases are a match to TRBD2. The CDR3 totals 13 residues. In germline, CDR1 is SQVTM, CDR2 ANQGSEA. J was trimmed by 0 bases and V by 6 bases; bases with no gene match: 1.